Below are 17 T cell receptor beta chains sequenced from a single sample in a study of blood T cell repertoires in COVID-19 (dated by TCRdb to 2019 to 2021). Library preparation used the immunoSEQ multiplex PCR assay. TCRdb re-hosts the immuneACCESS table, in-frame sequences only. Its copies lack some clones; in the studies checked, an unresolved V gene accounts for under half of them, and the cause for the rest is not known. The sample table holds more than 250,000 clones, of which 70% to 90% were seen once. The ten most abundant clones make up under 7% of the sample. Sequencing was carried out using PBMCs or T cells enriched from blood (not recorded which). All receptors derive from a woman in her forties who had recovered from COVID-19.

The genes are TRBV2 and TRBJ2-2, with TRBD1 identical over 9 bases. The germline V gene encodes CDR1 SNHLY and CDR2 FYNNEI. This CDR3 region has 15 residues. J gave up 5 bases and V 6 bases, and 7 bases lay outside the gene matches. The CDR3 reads CASRGDRALTGELFF. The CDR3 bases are TGTGCCAGCAGGGGGGACAGGGCTTTAACCGGGGAGCTGTTTTTT.

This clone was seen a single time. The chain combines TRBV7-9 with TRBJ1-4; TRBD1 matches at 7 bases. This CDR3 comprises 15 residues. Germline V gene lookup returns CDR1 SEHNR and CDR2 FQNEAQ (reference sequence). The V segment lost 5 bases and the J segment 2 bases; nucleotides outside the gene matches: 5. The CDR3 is CASSAQQGTNEKLFF. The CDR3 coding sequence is TGTGCCAGCAGCGCCCAACAGGGGACTAATGAAAAACTGTTTTTT.

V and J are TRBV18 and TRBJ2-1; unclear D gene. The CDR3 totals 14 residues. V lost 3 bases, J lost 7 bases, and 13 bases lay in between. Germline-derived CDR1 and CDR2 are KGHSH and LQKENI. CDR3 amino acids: CASSPPSMWNEQFF. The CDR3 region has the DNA TGTGCCAGCTCACCCCCTAGTATGTGGAATGAGCAGTTCTTC.

CDR3 sequence: CASSPVDGGYEQYF. The CDR3 nucleotides read TGTGCCAGCAGCCCGGTCGACGGGGGCTACGAGCAGTACTTC. This chain joins TRBV5-6 and TRBJ2-7, with TRBD2 as a possible D gene (6 bases). The V and J ends lost 4 bases and 3 bases respectively, with 14 bases between them. The CDR3 totals 14 residues. Germline CDR1 and CDR2: SGHDT and YYEEEE. Full variable domain (missing parts from reference TRBV5-6 and TRBJ2-7): DAGVTQSPTHLIKTRGQQVTLRCSPKSGHDTVSWYQQALGQGPQFIFQYYEEEERQRGNFPDRFSGHQFPNYSSELNVNALLLGDSALYLCASSPVDGGYEQYFGPGTRLTVT.

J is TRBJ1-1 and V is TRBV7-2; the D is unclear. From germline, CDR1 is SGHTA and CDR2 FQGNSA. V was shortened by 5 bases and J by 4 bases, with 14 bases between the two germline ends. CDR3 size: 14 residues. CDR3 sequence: CASSNELGVTEAFF. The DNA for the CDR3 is TGTGCCAGCAGCAACGAACTAGGTGTCACTGAAGCTTTCTTT.

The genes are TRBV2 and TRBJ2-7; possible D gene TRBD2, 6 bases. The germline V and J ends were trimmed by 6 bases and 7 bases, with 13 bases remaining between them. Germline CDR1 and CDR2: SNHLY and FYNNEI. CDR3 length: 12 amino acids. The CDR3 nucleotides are TGTGCCAGCAGGGAGGGACCTCGGGAGCAGTACTTC. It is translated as CASREGPREQYF.

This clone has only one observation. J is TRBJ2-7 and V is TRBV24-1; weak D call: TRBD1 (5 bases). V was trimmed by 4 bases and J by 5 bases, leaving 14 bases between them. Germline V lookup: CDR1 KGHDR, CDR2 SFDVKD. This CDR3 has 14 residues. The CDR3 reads CATSDPGHSNEQYF. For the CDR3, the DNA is TGTGCCACCAGTGACCCCGGACACAGTAACGAGCAGTACTTC.

The CDR3 DNA sequence: TGTGCCACCAGCAGGGACTGGGGTAATGAGCAGTTCTTC. It is translated as CATSRDWGNEQFF. The chain carries TRBV15 and TRBJ2-1; a weak D match, TRBD2 (5 bases). V lost 3 bases to trimming and J lost 7 bases, with 10 bases between them. The CDR3 is made up of 13 amino acids. Germline V gene lookup returns CDR1 LNHNV and CDR2 YYDKDF (reference sequence). The full variable domain, in which reference TRBV15 and TRBJ2-1 provide the parts outside the CDR3, is DAMVIQNPRYQVTQFGKPVTLSCSQTLNHNVMYWYQQKSSQAPKLLFHYYDKDFNNEADTPDNFQSRRPNTSFCFLDIRSPGLGDTAMYLCATSRDWGNEQFFGPGTRLTVL.

CDR3 in DNA: TGTGCCAGCAGCTTGGACAGGGGGGATGGCTACACCTTC. It is translated as CASSLDRGDGYTF. The chain has TRBV7-3 and TRBJ1-2; 10 bases fit TRBD1. The CDR3 totals 13 residues. The germline V gene encodes CDR1 SGHTA and CDR2 FQGTGA. J gave up 6 bases and V 3 bases, and 1 base lay outside the gene matches.

CDR3 coding DNA: TGTGCCAGCAGGCGGGACGGTACAGATACGCAGTATTTT. Protein: CASRRDGTDTQYF. V is TRBV6-5 and J is TRBJ2-3, with D tentatively TRBD2 (6 bases). Germline V CDR1 and CDR2: MNHEY, SVGAGI. This CDR3 comprises 13 residues. Trimming took off 6 bases at V and 3 bases at J, with 10 bases between the two ends.

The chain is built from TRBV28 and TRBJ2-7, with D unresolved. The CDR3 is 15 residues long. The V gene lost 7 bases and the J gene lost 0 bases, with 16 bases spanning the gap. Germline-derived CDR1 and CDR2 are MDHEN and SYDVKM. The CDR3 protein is CASIALPRTSYEQYF. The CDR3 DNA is TGTGCCAGCATCGCCCTCCCGCGAACCTCCTACGAGCAGTACTTC.

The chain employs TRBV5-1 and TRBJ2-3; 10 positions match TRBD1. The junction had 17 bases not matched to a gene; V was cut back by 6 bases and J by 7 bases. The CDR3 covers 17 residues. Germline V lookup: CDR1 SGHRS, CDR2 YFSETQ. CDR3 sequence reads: CASKGGAGTGVMNTQYF. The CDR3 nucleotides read TGCGCCAGCAAGGGAGGGGCCGGGACAGGGGTTATGAATACGCAGTATTTT. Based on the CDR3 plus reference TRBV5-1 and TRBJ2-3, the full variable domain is KAGVTQTPRYLIKTRGQQVTLSCSPISGHRSVSWYQQTPGQGLQFLFEYFSETQRNKGNFPGRFSGRQFSNSRSEMNVSTLELGDSALYLCASKGGAGTGVMNTQYFGPGTRLTVL.

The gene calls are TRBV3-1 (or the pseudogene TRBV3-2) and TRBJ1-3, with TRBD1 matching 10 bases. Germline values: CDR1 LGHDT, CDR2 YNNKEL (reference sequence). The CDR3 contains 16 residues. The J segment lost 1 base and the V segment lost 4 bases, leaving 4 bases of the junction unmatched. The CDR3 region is CASSRRDRGSGNTIYF. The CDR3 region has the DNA TGTGCCAGCAGCCGACGGGACAGGGGATCTGGAAACACCATATATTTT.

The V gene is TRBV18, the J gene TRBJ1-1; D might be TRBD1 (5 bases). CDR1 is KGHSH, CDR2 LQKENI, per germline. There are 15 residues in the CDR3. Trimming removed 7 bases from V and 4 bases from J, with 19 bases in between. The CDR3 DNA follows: TGTGCCAGCTTCCCGATGCCAGGGAAGGCCACTGAAGCTTTCTTT. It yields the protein CASFPMPGKATEAFF.

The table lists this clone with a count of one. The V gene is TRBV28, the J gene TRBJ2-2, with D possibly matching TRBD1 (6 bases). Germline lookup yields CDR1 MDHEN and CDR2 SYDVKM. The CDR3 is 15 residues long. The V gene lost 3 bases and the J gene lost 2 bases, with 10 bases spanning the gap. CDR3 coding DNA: TGTGCCAGCAGTTTCCAGGGGTTAAACACCGGGGAGCTGTTTTTT. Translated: CASSFQGLNTGELFF.

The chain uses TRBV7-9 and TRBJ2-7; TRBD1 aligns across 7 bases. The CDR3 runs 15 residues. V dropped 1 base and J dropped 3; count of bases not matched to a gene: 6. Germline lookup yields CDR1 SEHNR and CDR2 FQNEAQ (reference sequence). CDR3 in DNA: TGTGCCAGCAGCTTAGGAGCAGCAGGGGGCTACGAGCAGTACTTC. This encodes CASSLGAAGGYEQYF.

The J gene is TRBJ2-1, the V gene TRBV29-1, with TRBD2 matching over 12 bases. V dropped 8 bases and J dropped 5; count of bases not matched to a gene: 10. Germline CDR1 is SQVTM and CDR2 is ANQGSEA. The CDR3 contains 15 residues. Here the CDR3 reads CSIDRTSGKNNEQFF. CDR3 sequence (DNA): TGCAGCATAGATCGGACTAGCGGGAAGAACAATGAGCAGTTCTTC.